The 2 T cell receptor beta chains reported below all come from one sample, sequenced in a study of low-dose radiotherapy and immunotherapy resistance in tumors. Priming of first-strand cDNA relied on TRAV- and TRBV-specific primers (covering alpha and beta chains). The PCR that amplified TCRs ran for approximately 18 cycles, relying on a constant-region primer and a V-primer adapter. From the reads, TCRdb called clonotypes with MiXCR, one entry per CDR3 protein. Of 45,000 or so distinct CDR3 sequences listed, 20% to 30% are singletons. As to time point: after trial treatment. The treatment here: LDRT plus nivolumab, ipilimumab, low-dose cyclophosphamide and aspirin (RACIN trial). The sequences come from PBMCs, collected after low-dose radiotherapy plus immunotherapy. These receptors originate from a male donor with prostate cancer.

Relative to its sample, this clonotype is medium-sized. The chain combines TRBV11-2 with TRBJ1-2; TRBD1 aligns across 10 bases. V lost 6 bases and J lost 4; bases outside the gene matches: 8. The CDR3 consists of 15 residues. The germline V gene encodes CDR1 SGHAT and CDR2 FQNNGV. CDR3 region: CASRQIRTGGYGYTF. CDR3 bases: TGTGCCAGCAGGCAAATCCGGACAGGGGGCTATGGCTACACCTTC.

This clonotype was counted at least ten times. This chain links TRBV7-8 with TRBJ2-7, with D possibly being TRBD1 (6 bases). The CDR3 consists of 14 residues. Germline CDR1 and CDR2: SGHVS and FQNEAQ. V lost 5 bases and J 2 bases, leaving 13 bases between the germline ends. The CDR3 DNA reads as TGTGCCAGCAGCCGCCGGCAGGGGCCCTACGAGCAGTACTTC. Its protein is CASSRRQGPYEQYF.